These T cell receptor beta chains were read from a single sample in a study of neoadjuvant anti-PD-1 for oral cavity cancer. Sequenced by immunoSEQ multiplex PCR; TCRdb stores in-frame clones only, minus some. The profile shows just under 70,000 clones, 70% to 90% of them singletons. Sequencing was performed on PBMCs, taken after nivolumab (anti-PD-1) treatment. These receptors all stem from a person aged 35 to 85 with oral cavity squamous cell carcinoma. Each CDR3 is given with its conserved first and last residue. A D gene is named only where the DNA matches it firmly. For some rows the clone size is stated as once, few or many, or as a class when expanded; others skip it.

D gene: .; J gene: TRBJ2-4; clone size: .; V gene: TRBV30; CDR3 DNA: TGTGCCTGGAGTCCCCCGGGACTCCCTTTTATCGGCATTCAGTACTTC; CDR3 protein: CAWSPPGLPFIGIQYF
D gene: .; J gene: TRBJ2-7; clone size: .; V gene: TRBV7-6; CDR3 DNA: TGTGCCAGCAGCTTAAGGTCGGCAGGGGGGACCTACGAGCAGTACTTC; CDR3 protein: CASSLRSAGGTYEQYF
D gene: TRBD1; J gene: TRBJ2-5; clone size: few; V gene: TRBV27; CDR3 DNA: TGTGCCATTGGACAGGGCGGTGAGACCCAGTACTTC; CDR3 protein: CAIGQGGETQYF
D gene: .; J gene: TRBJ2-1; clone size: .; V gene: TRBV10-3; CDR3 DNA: TGTGCCATCAGCCAGGGGAATGAGCAGTTCTTC; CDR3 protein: CAISQGNEQFF
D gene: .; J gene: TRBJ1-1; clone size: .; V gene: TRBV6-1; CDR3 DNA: TGTGCCAGCAGTGAACGGGGCAGGGACACTGAAGCTTTCTTT; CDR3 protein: CASSERGRDTEAFF
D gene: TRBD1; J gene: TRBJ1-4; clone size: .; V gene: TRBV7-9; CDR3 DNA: TGTGCCAGCAGCCTACAGGGGGCAGCAACTAATGAAAAACTGTTTTTT; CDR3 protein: CASSLQGAATNEKLFF
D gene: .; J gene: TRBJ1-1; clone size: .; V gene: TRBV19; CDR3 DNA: TGTGCCAGTAGCCTTAAAGGGCTCTTTTCTGAAGCTTTCTTT; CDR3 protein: CASSLKGLFSEAFF
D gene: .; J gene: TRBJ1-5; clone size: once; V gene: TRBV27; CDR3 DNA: TGTGCCAGCATGGGGGTCGGCCAGCCCCAGCATTTT; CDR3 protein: CASMGVGQPQHF
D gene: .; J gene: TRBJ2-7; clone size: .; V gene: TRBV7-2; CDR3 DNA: TGTGCCAGCAGCCCCAGTGGGTCCTACGAGCAGTACTTC; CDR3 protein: CASSPSGSYEQYF
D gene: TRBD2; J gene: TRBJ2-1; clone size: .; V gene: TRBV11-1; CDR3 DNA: TGTGCCAGCAGCCGGCTAGCGGGAGTCAGCAATGAGCAGTTCTTC; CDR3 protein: CASSRLAGVSNEQFF
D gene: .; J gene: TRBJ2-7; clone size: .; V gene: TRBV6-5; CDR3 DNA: TGTGCCAGCAGTTACCGACTATCCGAGGCCTACGAGCAGTACTTC; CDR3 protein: CASSYRLSEAYEQYF
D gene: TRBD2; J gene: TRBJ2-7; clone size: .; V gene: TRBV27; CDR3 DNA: TGTGCCAGCAGTCGGACTAGCGGGAGAAGGGTGCAGTACTTC; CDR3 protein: CASSRTSGRRVQYF
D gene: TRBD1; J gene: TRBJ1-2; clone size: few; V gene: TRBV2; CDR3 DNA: TGTGCCAGCAGTGACCCAGGGGGCTATGGCTACACCTTC; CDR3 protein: CASSDPGGYGYTF
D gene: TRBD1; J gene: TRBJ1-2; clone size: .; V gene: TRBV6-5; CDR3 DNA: TGTGCCAGCAGTTCAACAGGGGTAGAAGGCTACACCTTC; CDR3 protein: CASSSTGVEGYTF
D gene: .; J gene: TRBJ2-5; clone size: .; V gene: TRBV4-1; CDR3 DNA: TGCGCCAGCAGCGAAGGTGGCAGGGTGGGCCAAGAGACCCAGTACTTC; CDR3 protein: CASSEGGRVGQETQYF
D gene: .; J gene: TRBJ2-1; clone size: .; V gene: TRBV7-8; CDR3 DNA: TGTGCCAGCAGCGCTAGCCACGTAGGGGGGTTATACAATGAGCAGTTCTTC; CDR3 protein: CASSASHVGGLYNEQFF
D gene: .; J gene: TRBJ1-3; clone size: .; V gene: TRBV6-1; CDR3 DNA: TGTGCCAGCAGTGCCAAAGGGAATCGTCCTGGAAACACCATATATTTT; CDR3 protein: CASSAKGNRPGNTIYF
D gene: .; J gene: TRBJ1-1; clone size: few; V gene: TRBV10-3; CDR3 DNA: TGTGCCATCAGGAAGGACAGAGACACTGAAGCTTTCTTT; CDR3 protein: CAIRKDRDTEAFF
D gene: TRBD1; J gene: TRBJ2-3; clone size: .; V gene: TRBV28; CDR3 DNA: TGTGCCAGCAGTTGGACAGGATTCACAGATACGCAGTATTTT; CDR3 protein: CASSWTGFTDTQYF
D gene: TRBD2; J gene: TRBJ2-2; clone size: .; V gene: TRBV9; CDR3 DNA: TGTGCCAGCAGCGTAGCACCGGGACTAGCGGTTCTGAACACCGGGGAGCTGTTTTTT; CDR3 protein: CASSVAPGLAVLNTGELFF
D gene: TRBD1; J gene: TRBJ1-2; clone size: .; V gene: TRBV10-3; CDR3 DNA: TGTGCCATCGGGGAGACAGGGAACTATGGCTACACCTTC; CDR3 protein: CAIGETGNYGYTF
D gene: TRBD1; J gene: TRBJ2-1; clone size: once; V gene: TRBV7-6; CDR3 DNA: TGTGCCAGCAGCTTCGGACAGGGGGGCAATGAGCAGTTCTTC; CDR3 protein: CASSFGQGGNEQFF
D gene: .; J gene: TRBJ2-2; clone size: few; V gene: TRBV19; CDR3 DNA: TGTGCCAGTAGTTTCGGCGGCGGAACCGGGGAGCTGTTTTTT; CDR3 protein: CASSFGGGTGELFF
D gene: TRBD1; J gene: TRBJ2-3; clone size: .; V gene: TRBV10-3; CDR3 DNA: TGTGCCATCAGTGAGTTAGGGGGCGAGGGAGATACGCAGTATTTT; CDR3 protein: CAISELGGEGDTQYF
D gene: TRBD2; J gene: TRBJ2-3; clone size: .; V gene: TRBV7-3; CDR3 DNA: TGTGCCAGCAGCTGGATAGCGGGAGGTGTAGATACGCAGTATTTT; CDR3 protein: CASSWIAGGVDTQYF
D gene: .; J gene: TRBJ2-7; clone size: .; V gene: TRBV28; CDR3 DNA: TGTGCCAGCAGTTTCGCCTACGAGCAGTACTTC; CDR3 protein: CASSFAYEQYF
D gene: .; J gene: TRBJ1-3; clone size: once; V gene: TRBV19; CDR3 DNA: TGTGCCAGTAGTATGCAGGATTTCTCTGGAAACACCATATATTTT; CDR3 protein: CASSMQDFSGNTIYF
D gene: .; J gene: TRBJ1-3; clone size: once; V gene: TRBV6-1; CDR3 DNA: TGTGCCAGCAGTCGGGGGGAAGTATCGGTCGACATATATTTT; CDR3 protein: CASSRGEVSVDIYF
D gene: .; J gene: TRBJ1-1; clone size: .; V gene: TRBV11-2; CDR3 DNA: TGTGCCAGCAGCTTATCGGTCATGAACACTGAAGCTTTCTTT; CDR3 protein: CASSLSVMNTEAFF
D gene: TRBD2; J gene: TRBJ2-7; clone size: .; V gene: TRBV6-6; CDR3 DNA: TGTGCCAGCAATCCCCTAGCGGCCAGCTCCTACGAGCAGTACTTC; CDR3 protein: CASNPLAASSYEQYF
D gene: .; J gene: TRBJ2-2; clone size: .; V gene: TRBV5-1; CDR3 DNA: TGCGCCAGCAGCTTGGCACAGACGAACACCGGGGAGCTGTTTTTT; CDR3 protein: CASSLAQTNTGELFF
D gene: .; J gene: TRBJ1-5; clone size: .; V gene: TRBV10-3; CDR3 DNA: TGTGCCACCAAAGTCACCAGGGATCAGCCCCAGCATTTT; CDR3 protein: CATKVTRDQPQHF
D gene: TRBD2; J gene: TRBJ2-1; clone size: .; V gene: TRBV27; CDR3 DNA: TGTGCCAGCAGTTTATCAGGTTTAAGGTGGGGGACTAGCGTCAATGAGCAGTTCTTC; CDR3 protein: CASSLSGLRWGTSVNEQFF
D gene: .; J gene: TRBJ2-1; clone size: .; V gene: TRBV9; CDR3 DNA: TGTGCCAGCAGCGTAGCCCCTAGTGGTGAGCAGTTCTTC; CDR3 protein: CASSVAPSGEQFF
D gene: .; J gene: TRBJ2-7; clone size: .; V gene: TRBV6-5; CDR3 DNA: TGCGCCAGCAAAGCGTTAAGCTCCTACGAGCAGTACTTC; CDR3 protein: CASKALSSYEQYF
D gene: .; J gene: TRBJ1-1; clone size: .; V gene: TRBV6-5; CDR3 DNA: TGTGCCAGCAGGGCGATGAACACTGAAGCTTTCTTT; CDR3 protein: CASRAMNTEAFF
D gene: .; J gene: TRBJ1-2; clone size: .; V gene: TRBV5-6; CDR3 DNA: TGTGCCAGCAGCTTACCGGCGTATGGCTACACCTTC; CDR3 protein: CASSLPAYGYTF